Included here is one T cell receptor beta chain sequence, with context. The data were taken from a study of T cell responses to AZD1222 COVID-19 vaccine. V was shortened by 5 bases and J by 6 bases, with 11 bases between the two germline ends. CDR3 length: 11 residues. Germline V gene data show CDR1 as SQVTM and CDR2 as ANQGSEA. Produced via immunoSEQ multiplex PCR; TCRdb's table is partial and in-frame only. The data show 150,000 to 200,000 clones, just over 90% seen once. This TCR was sampled from an adult in good health. This rearrangement joins TRBV29-1 to TRBJ2-7, with D perhaps matching TRBD1 or TRBD2 (5 bases each). Sequenced material: peripheral blood, taken on day 0 of AZD1222 vaccination. The CDR3 is CSVLRGAEQYF. DNA for the CDR3: TGCAGCGTTCTAAGGGGAGCCGAGCAGTACTTC.